This TCR beta chain emerged from a study of response to subunit inactivated influenza vaccine. Study results and caveats: It was the authors' suggestion that each seasonal influenza vaccination recruits few new T cells.

To note about this clonotype: Antigen unknown.

Germline CDR1 reads SGHRS; CDR2 reads YFSETQ. Trimming took 3 bases from V and 4 from J, leaving 19 bases between them. The CDR3 spans 16 residues. One entry per CDR3 protein results from TCRdb running MiXCR on the RT-PCR reads. Of about 700,000 distinct CDR3 sequences detected, about 15% appear once; the ten largest clones hold roughly 6.4%. The receptor's source is a man aged 45-65 years who received an inactivated influenza vaccine. The input for sequencing was PBMCs from blood, taken 14 to 15 days before vaccination. The chain recombines TRBV5-1 with TRBJ1-1; the D gene is possibly TRBD1 (6 bases). The CDR3 DNA reads TGCGCCAGCAGCTCCACAGGGATAGGCCGTATCACTGAAGCTTTCTTT. Its protein product is CASSSTGIGRITEAFF.